The clone carrying this TCR beta chain was seen repeatedly, ten times or more. Its antigen is unidentified. Four PCR rounds used nested alpha and beta constant region primers plus the SP2 primer. For blood and skin samples, reverse transcription used TCR alpha and beta constant primers. Via MiXCR, TCRdb re-called the 5' RACE reads, giving one row per CDR3 protein. The sample has 45,000 to 55,000 distinct CDR3 sequences; about 4.8% are singletons. The data belong to a study of naive and memory T cell subsets. General observations from the study: This RNA-based method may be sensitive to activation-related transcript changes.

An oligonucleotide containing a UMI was ligated to the 3' end of TCR cDNA. Whole blood, roughly 2.6 ml, came from adult healthy volunteers. Unsorted total RNA, roughly 1 to 1000 ng, was DNase treated before reverse transcription. The clonotype originates from a female donor in good health.

CDR3 bases: TGTGCCAGCAGTGCGGGACAGGCTAGCGCCTACGAGCAGTACTTC. Amino acids: CASSAGQASAYEQYF. This chain joins TRBV5-6 and TRBJ2-7, with 8 bases fitting TRBD1. V lost 5 bases, J lost 2 bases, and 9 bases stayed unmatched. The CDR3 loop spans 15 amino acids. Looked up from germline, CDR1 is SGHDT and CDR2 is YYEEEE.